The entry below gives a single TCR beta chain sequence along with its context. Its antigen is still unknown. Base qualities are not recorded, but no much larger clone differs from it by a single base. This sample is part of a study of blood T cell repertoires in COVID-19 (dated by TCRdb to 2020 to 2021). With respect to the entire study: Collaborator samples came from the United States, Italy and Spain and covered acute and convalescent phases of COVID-19. The material from the prospective study consisted of cDNA or gDNA derived from T cells, B-cell-depleted T cells, or PBMCs. The dataset comprised deeply sampled blood TCRbeta repertoires from subjects exposed to, actively infected with, or recovered from COVID-19. A freely available public database, intended as a resource for researchers studying the immune response to SARS-CoV-2, is where the repertoires were released. The samples were drawn from two sources: the first 160 participants of the ongoing ImmuneRACE study, and fewer than 1,500 subjects contributed by 6 global collaborators. Sample metadata almost always included a de-identified subject ID, COVID-19 status, age in years and sex. HLA class I and class II types, where available, came from metadata supplied by the sample provider rather than from assay-based typing. Beyond this particular receptor, the publication reports: Clinical and demographic metadata were provided uncurated, with the amount varying by source and participant.

The immunoSEQ Assay, a bias-controlled multiplex PCR, was used to amplify TCRbeta CDR3 regions from genomic DNA. For the original study's pipeline: Within the assay, amplification of reference gene primers was used to estimate how many nucleated cells each sample contained. To quantify the absolute abundance of each unique TCRbeta CDR3 rearrangement, sequence reads were collapsed and filtered. For each sample, productive Simpson clonality was calculated by taking the square root of Simpson's diversity index across productive rearrangements. The source is immuneACCESS, and TCRdb retained only in-frame sequences with V and J called. Part of the clones is not carried over; for the studies checked, unresolved V genes explain less than half of this, and the remainder is unexplained. The V and J calls and clone size are taken from that table; D and trimming were inferred from the DNA. This sample gives over 200,000 clones in total; about 84% of them show up just once. The biggest ten clones account for 1.8% of the sample.

From a lookup of the germline V gene, CDR1 and CDR2 are SGHAT and FQNNGV. Counted from cysteine to phenylalanine, this CDR3 has 16 amino acids. Left in the record is the CDR3 DNA by itself, 48 bases read in frame from the first base. V and J are truncated by 3 bases and 6 bases respectively, leaving an intervening sequence of 19 bases. Participants in the prospective study were aged 18 to 89 years, lived in under 30 United States geographic areas, and enrolled through a virtual design. In the prospective study, cohorts were assigned on the basis of participant-reported clinical history obtained from a screening survey and a study questionnaire. Recovered participants in ImmuneRACE Cohort 3 were defined as having two consecutive negative NP/OP PCR tests, clearance from a healthcare professional, or resolution of symptoms. Each participant in the prospective study had whole blood, serum and a nasopharyngeal or oropharyngeal swab collected by mobile phlebotomists. Additional blood draws and questionnaires over an approximately 2-month period could optionally be provided by prospective study participants. Prospective study blood samples were shipped either frozen or at room temperature before DNA extraction.

The sequenced sample was PBMCs or T cells enriched from blood (not recorded which). The chain is assembled from TRBV11-2 and TRBJ2-3; TRBD1 could be the D gene, as 8 bases match. The sequence came from a man in his fifties or sixties who had recovered from COVID-19. The CDR3: CASSFGHRGGVDTQYF. In nucleotide form, the sequence is TGTGCCAGCAGCTTCGGCCACAGGGGGGGTGTCGATACGCAGTATTTT.